A single sample is the source of the 23 T cell receptor beta chains below, sequenced in a study of blood T cell repertoires in COVID-19 (dated by TCRdb to 2019 to 2021). Library creation used the immunoSEQ multiplex PCR assay. TCRdb stores this immuneACCESS table with in-frame sequences only. Part of the clones is absent; in the studies checked, under half of the shortfall reflects unresolved V genes, and no reason is known for the rest. The table for this sample lists more than 150,000 clones; about 88% of them were counted only once. The top ten constitute almost 1% of the sample. Specimen: peripheral blood. These receptors came from a man younger than 35 with acute or convalescent COVID-19.

The chain carries TRBV9 and TRBJ1-1; D is unclear. This CDR3 has 12 residues. The V gene's germline CDR1 is SGDLS and CDR2 YYNGEE. The ends were cut back, 5 bases at V and 6 bases at J, with 11 bases in the middle. The CDR3 loop is CASSPSEAEAFF. CDR3 DNA sequence: TGTGCCAGCAGTCCCAGTGAGGCTGAAGCTTTCTTT.

The chain is built from TRBV10-2 and TRBJ1-2; D unresolved. Germline V gives CDR1 WSHSY, CDR2 SAAADI. The CDR3 sequence is 15 residues long. The V end lost 0 bases, the J end lost 0 bases, and 8 bases lay between the germline ends. CDR3 residues: CASSESSAPNYGYTF. The CDR3 region has the DNA TGCGCCAGCAGTGAGTCGAGTGCCCCTAACTATGGCTACACCTTC.

The V gene is TRBV10-1, the J gene TRBJ2-1; TRBD1 agrees at 8 bases. Germline values: CDR1 WNHNN, CDR2 SYGVQD (reference sequence). This CDR3 is 15 amino acids long. Trimming cost V 4 bases and J 7 bases; bases outside gene matches: 9. The CDR3, as DNA: TGCGCCAGCAGTGTCCGTCAGGGGGCAGGGAATGAGCAGTTCTTC. This encodes CASSVRQGAGNEQFF.

The V and J genes are TRBV12-2 and TRBJ2-5; the D call of TRBD1 is as the table states it, not checked on the DNA. TRBV12-2 is an annotated pseudogene. This CDR3 has 16 residues. The CDR3 spells CASRSGIDRVEETQYF. CDR3 coding DNA: TGTGCAAGTCGCTCGGGGATCGACAGGGTAGAAGAGACCCAGTACTTC.

Remarks on this clone: A junction end diverges from the germline sequence, so it may reflect a read error. V gene TRBV20-1 combines with J gene TRBJ1-1, with no clear D. The germline CDR1 and CDR2 sequences are DFQATT and SNEGSKA (reference sequence). The CDR3 length is 11 residues. The CDR3 here is CSANMNTEAFF. CDR3 sequence (DNA): TGCAGCGCTAATATGAACACTGAAGCTTTCTTT.

The gene calls are TRBV19 and TRBJ1-1; 11 nucleotides match TRBD1. This CDR3 comprises 14 residues. The ends lost 6 bases at V and 4 bases at J; junction bases unmatched: 4. Germline V gene lookup returns CDR1 LNHDA and CDR2 SQIVND (reference sequence). The CDR3 DNA reads TGTGCCAGTAGAGGGGACAGGGGGTCCACTGAAGCTTTCTTT. Translating it yields CASRGDRGSTEAFF.

The chain couples TRBV19 to TRBJ2-3; 7 bases align to TRBD1. The V gene end was trimmed by 1 base and the J gene end by 4 bases; junction bases not matched to a gene: 5. The CDR3 consists of 15 residues. Germline-derived CDR1 and CDR2 are LNHDA and SQIVND (reference sequence). The CDR3, as DNA: TGTGCCAGTAGTATAGGACAGGGTAGGCCAGATACGCAGTATTTT. This gives the protein CASSIGQGRPDTQYF. The full variable domain, with the rest looked up from reference TRBV19 and TRBJ2-3, is DGGITQSPKYLFRKEGQNVTLSCEQNLNHDAMYWYRQDPGQGLRLIYYSQIVNDFQKGDIAEGYSVSREKKESFPLTVTSAQKNPTAFYLCASSIGQGRPDTQYFGPGTRLTVL.

This clone came up a few times. The V call is TRBV19, the J call TRBJ1-2; D is possibly TRBD1 (6 bases). Trimming shortened V by 1 base and J by 7 bases, and 16 bases separated the two germline ends. Germline values: CDR1 LNHDA, CDR2 SQIVND (reference sequence). This CDR3 contains 15 residues. The chain's CDR3 is CASSIGTGQASGYTF. Written as DNA, the CDR3 is TGTGCCAGTAGTATAGGGACGGGACAAGCTTCTGGCTACACCTTC.

The CDR3 region is CASSQGAWVAESTSTDTQYF. The CDR3, as DNA: TGTGCCAGCAGCCAAGGGGCCTGGGTAGCGGAGTCTACTAGCACAGATACGCAGTATTTT. The chain joins TRBV4-2 to TRBJ2-3; weak D call: TRBD2 (6 bases). The CDR3 has 20 residues. Trimming shortened V by 1 base and J by 0 bases, and 23 bases separated the two germline ends. Germline V CDR1 and CDR2: LGHNA, YNFKEQ.

This chain uses TRBV12-3 or TRBV12-4 with TRBJ2-3, with D possibly TRBD2 on 6 matching bases. Trimming took 3 bases from V and 6 from J, leaving 7 bases between them. This CDR3 has 12 residues. The CDR3 nucleotides read TGTGCCAGCAGTTTTGGAGGGGATACGCAGTATTTT. The encoded protein is CASSFGGDTQYF.

The V call is TRBV6-5, the J call TRBJ1-3; 7 bases are a match to TRBD1. Per the germline V gene, CDR1 is MNHEY and CDR2 is SVGAGI. This CDR3 comprises 15 residues. V lost 7 bases, J lost 3 bases, and 9 bases stayed unmatched. The CDR3 DNA follows: TGTGCCAGCAAAGGGGGCGAGAGGGATGGAAACACCATATATTTT. Its protein is CASKGGERDGNTIYF.

CDR3 protein: CASSTSRQGARWGYTF. CDR3 in DNA: TGTGCCAGTAGTACTTCTCGACAGGGGGCGAGATGGGGCTACACCTTC. The rearrangement joins TRBV19 to TRBJ1-2; 10 bases are a match to TRBD1. CDR1 is LNHDA and CDR2 is SQIVND in the germline V gene (reference sequence). Unmatched junction bases numbered 13, after V lost 4 bases and J lost 8 bases. The length of the CDR3 is 16 residues.

This clone was seen only a few times. This sample includes further DNA sequences coding for the same CDR3. The rearrangement uses TRBV9 and TRBJ2-2, with TRBD1 matching over 7 bases. The germline V gene has CDR1 SGDLS and CDR2 YYNGEE. This CDR3 is built from 14 residues. V gave up 3 bases and J gave up 4 bases; unmatched junction bases: 3. Here the CDR3 DNA reads TGTGCCAGCAGCGGACAGGGCGGCACCGGGGAGCTGTTTTTT. This gives the protein CASSGQGGTGELFF.

The chain couples TRBV11-2 to TRBJ1-2; no definite D call. Per the germline V gene, CDR1 is SGHAT and CDR2 is FQNNGV. The CDR3 has 14 residues. V was shortened by 2 bases and J by 6 bases, with 13 bases between the two germline ends. The CDR3 sequence is CASSLPGRIDGYTF. CDR3 sequence (DNA): TGTGCCAGCAGCTTACCGGGGAGGATCGATGGCTACACCTTC.

This chain uses TRBV5-1 with TRBJ1-1, with D perhaps matching TRBD1 (5 bases). This CDR3 has 12 residues. The germline V gene has CDR1 SGHRS and CDR2 YFSETQ. Trimming removed 2 bases from V and 6 bases from J, with 8 bases in between. The CDR3 region has the DNA TGCGCCAGCAGCTTAGGGGTGGCTGAAGCTTTCTTT. It codes for CASSLGVAEAFF.

Details on this clone: This sample includes further DNA sequences coding for the same CDR3. V and J are TRBV7-9 and TRBJ1-2; maybe TRBD1 (6 bases). The CDR3 loop spans 13 amino acids. Trimming took off 5 bases at V and 5 bases at J, with 12 bases between the two ends. Germline CDR1 and CDR2: SEHNR and FQNEAQ (reference sequence). CDR3 in amino acids: CASSPGRGYGYTF. The CDR3 DNA reads as TGTGCCAGCAGCCCCGGTAGGGGGTATGGCTACACCTTC.

CDR3 DNA sequence: TGTGCCAGCAGCCCCACTTTCACCGGGGAGCTGTTTTTT. Its protein is CASSPTFTGELFF. This chain joins TRBV7-3 and TRBJ2-2; D uncertain. Germline CDR1 is SGHTA and CDR2 is FQGTGA. This CDR3 is built from 13 residues. V shed 5 bases and J shed 4 bases, with 8 bases lying between them. Looking up the rest from reference TRBV7-3 and TRBJ2-2 gives the full variable domain: GAGVSQTPSNKVTEKGKYVELRCDPISGHTALYWYRQSLGQGPEFLIYFQGTGAADDSGLPNDRFFAVRPEGSVSTLKIQRTERGDSAVYLCASSPTFTGELFFGEGSRLTVL.

This rearrangement joins TRBV11-2 to TRBJ1-1; possibly TRBD1 for D (5 bases). The CDR3 is 15 amino acids. Trimming took off 2 bases at V and 1 base at J, with 11 bases between the two ends. Germline V gene data show CDR1 as SGHAT and CDR2 as FQNNGV. The CDR3 is CASSLNRGSNTEAFF. The CDR3 DNA is TGTGCCAGCAGCTTAAATCGGGGGTCGAACACTGAAGCTTTCTTT.

The V call is TRBV4-1, the J call TRBJ1-1, with D possibly matching TRBD1 (5 bases). The CDR3 extends over 13 amino acids. The germline CDR1 and CDR2 sequences are MGHRA and YSYEKL. Trimming shortened V by 2 bases and J by 11 bases, and 15 bases separated the two germline ends. CDR3 sequence reads: CASSQQASGMAFF. The CDR3 DNA is TGCGCCAGCAGCCAACAAGCCTCAGGGATGGCTTTCTTT.

This clone showed up just a few times. This chain joins TRBV6-5 and TRBJ1-4; TRBD1 matches at 7 bases. Unmatched junction bases numbered 8, after V lost 5 bases and J lost 8 bases. This CDR3 comprises 14 residues. Germline V gene sequence: CDR1 MNHEY, CDR2 SVGAGI. CDR3 DNA: TGTGCCAGCAGTCTAAGTTCCAGGGGGGAAAAACTGTTTTTT. Translated, it gives CASSLSSRGEKLFF.

CDR3 amino acids: CASSLSTGELFF. The CDR3 DNA follows: TGTGCCAGCAGTCTCAGCACCGGGGAGCTGTTTTTT. The genes are TRBV28 and TRBJ2-2, with unresolved D. Trimming left V 5 bases short and J 4 bases short, with 5 bases between. There are 12 residues in the CDR3. The germline CDR1 and CDR2 sequences are MDHEN and SYDVKM.

V and J are TRBV14 and TRBJ2-3; 7 bases are a match to TRBD1. The germline CDR1 and CDR2 sequences are SGHDN and FVKESK. Trimming at V came to 5 bases and at J to 6 bases, leaving 5 bases not matched to a gene. This CDR3 comprises 13 residues. The CDR3 DNA is TGTGCCAGCAGCGAGTTCAGGGGGGATACGCAGTATTTT. Amino acid sequence: CASSEFRGDTQYF.

The chain carries TRBV10-3 and TRBJ1-2, with TRBD1 as a possible D gene (6 bases). From germline, CDR1 is ENHRY and CDR2 SYGVKD. The CDR3 runs to 14 residues. The V gene lost 0 bases and the J gene lost 8 bases, with 13 bases spanning the gap. The CDR3: CAISESQAGDGYTF. The CDR3 nucleotides read TGTGCCATCAGTGAGTCTCAAGCAGGGGACGGCTACACCTTC.